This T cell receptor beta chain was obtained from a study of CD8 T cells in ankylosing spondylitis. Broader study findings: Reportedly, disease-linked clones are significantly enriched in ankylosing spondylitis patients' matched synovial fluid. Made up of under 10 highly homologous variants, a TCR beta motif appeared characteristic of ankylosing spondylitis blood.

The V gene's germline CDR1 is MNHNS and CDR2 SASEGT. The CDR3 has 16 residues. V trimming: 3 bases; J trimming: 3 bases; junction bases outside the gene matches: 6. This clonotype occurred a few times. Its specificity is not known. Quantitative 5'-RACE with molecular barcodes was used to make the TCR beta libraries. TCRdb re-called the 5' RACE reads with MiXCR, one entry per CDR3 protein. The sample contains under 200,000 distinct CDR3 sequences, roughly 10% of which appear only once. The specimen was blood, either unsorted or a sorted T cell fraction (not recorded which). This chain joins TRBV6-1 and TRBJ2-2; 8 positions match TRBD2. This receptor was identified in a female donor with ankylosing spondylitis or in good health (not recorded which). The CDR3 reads CASSDSGNPHTGELFF. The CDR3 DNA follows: TGTGCCAGCAGTGATAGCGGGAACCCCCACACCGGGGAGCTGTTTTTT.